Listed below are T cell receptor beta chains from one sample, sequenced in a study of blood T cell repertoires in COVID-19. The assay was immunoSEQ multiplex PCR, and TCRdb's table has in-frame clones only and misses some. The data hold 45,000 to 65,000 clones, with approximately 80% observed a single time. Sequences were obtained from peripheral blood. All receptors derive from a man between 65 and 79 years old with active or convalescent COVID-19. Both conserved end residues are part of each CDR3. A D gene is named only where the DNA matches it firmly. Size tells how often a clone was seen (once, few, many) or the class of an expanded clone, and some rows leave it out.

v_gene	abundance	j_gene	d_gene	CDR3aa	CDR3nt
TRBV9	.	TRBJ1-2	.	CASSVQGYGYTF	TGTGCCAGCAGCGTTCAGGGGTATGGCTACACCTTC
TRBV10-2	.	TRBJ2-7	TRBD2	CASSHPSGGMRHEQYF	TGCGCCAGCAGTCATCCTAGCGGGGGCATGAGGCACGAGCAGTACTTC
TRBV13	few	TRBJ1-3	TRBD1	CASSLGGQGGNTIYF	TGTGCCAGCAGCTTAGGCGGACAGGGGGGAAACACCATATATTTT
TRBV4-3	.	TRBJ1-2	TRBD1	CASSQAAPGGVYGYTF	TGCGCCAGCAGCCAAGCGGCCCCAGGGGGTGTTTATGGCTACACCTTC
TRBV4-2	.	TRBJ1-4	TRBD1	CASSQTGTGNEKLFF	TGTGCCAGCAGCCAAACCGGGACAGGGAATGAAAAACTGTTTTTT
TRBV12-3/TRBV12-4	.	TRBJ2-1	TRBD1	CASRETGGDEQFF	TGTGCCAGCAGGGAGACAGGGGGCGATGAGCAGTTCTTC
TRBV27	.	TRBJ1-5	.	CASSLLGGGGVNQPQHF	TGTGCCAGCAGCTTATTGGGGGGGGGTGGTGTCAATCAGCCCCAGCATTTT
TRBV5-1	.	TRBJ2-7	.	CASRPTVTTYEQYF	TGCGCCAGCAGACCGACAGTCACAACCTACGAGCAGTACTTC
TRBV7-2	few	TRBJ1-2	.	CASSLSGIGGYTF	TGTGCCAGCAGCTTATCAGGGATCGGTGGCTACACCTTC
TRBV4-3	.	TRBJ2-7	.	CASSQDWGSEQYF	TGCGCCAGCAGCCAAGATTGGGGCAGCGAGCAGTACTTC
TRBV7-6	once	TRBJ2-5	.	CASSLLGRVEETQYF	TGTGCCAGCAGCTTATTAGGCAGGGTTGAAGAGACCCAGTACTTC
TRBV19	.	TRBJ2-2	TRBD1	CASSTTGGELFF	TGTGCCAGTAGTACGACAGGGGGGGAGCTGTTTTTT
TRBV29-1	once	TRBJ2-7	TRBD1	CSVYLRTGVSNYEQYF	TGCAGCGTTTATCTACGGACAGGGGTCTCTAACTACGAGCAGTACTTC
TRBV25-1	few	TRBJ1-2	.	CASSYYYGYTF	TGTGCCAGCAGTTACTACTATGGCTACACCTTC
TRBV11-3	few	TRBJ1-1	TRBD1	CASHPFGGQGSTEAFF	TGTGCCAGCCATCCCTTTGGCGGACAGGGGTCCACTGAAGCTTTCTTT
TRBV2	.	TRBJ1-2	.	CASSVTGGAGYGYTF	TGTGCCAGCAGTGTTACGGGGGGCGCTGGCTATGGCTACACCTTC
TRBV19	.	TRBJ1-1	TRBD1	CASRKGTGNTEAFF	TGTGCCAGTAGGAAGGGGACAGGGAACACTGAAGCTTTCTTT
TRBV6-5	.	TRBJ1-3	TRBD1	CASSSRGQGNTIYF	TGTGCCAGCAGTTCCAGGGGGCAGGGAAACACCATATATTTT
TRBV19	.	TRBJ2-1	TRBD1	CASSKGQGTYNEQFF	TGTGCCAGTAGTAAGGGACAGGGGACCTACAATGAGCAGTTCTTC
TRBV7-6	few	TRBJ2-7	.	CASSPPGATEQYF	TGTGCCAGCAGCCCTCCGGGAGCGACCGAGCAGTACTTC
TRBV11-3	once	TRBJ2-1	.	CASFRGSQYNEQFF	TGTGCCAGTTTCCGGGGGTCTCAATACAATGAGCAGTTCTTC
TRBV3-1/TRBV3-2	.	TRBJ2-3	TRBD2	CASSRWTSEKITQYF	TGTGCCAGCAGCCGATGGACTAGTGAGAAAATTACGCAGTATTTT
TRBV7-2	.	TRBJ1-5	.	CASSLVTSSNQPQHF	TGTGCCAGCAGCTTGGTAACCAGTAGCAATCAGCCCCAGCATTTT
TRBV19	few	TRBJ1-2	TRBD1	CASSPRTGSGFLGYTF	TGTGCCAGTAGTCCTCGGACAGGGAGCGGGTTTCTGGGCTACACCTTC
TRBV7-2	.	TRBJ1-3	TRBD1	CASSLGDSSGNTIYF	TGTGCCAGCAGCTTAGGGGACAGCTCTGGAAACACCATATATTTT
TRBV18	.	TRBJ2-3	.	CASSRGGGTDTQYF	TGTGCCAGCTCACGAGGCGGGGGCACAGATACGCAGTATTTT
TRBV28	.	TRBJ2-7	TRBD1	CASRAGTGAREQYF	TGTGCCAGCAGGGCCGGGACAGGGGCTCGCGAGCAGTACTTC
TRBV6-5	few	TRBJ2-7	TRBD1	CASGTGGTGSYEQYF	TGTGCCAGCGGGACCGGCGGGACAGGTTCCTACGAGCAGTACTTC
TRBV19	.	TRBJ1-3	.	CASFPGDTGNTIYF	TGTGCCAGTTTTCCAGGGGATACTGGAAACACCATATATTTT
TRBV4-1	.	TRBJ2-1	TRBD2	CASSQEAAGGLANEQFF	TGCGCCAGCAGCCAAGAGGCAGCGGGAGGGCTGGCCAATGAGCAGTTCTTC
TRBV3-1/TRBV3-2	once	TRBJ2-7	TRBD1	CASSRGQGSYEQYF	TGTGCCAGCAGCCGCGGACAGGGCTCCTACGAGCAGTACTTC
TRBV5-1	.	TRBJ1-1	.	CASSLGLQGGNTEAFF	TGCGCCAGCAGCTTGGGGCTACAGGGTGGGAACACTGAAGCTTTCTTT
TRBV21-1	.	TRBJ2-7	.	CAGGPYEQYF	TGTGCGGGGGGGCCCTACGAGCAGTACTTC
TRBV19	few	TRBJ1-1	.	CASSIDRGLNTEAFF	TGTGCCAGTAGTATAGACAGGGGCTTGAACACTGAAGCTTTCTTT
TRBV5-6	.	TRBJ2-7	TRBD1	CASSDGQGEVYEQYF	TGTGCCAGCAGCGATGGACAGGGAGAAGTCTACGAGCAGTACTTC
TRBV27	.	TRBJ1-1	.	CASGLRGRTEAFF	TGTGCCAGCGGGCTCCGGGGGAGAACTGAAGCTTTCTTT
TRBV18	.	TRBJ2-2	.	CASSPPATGNTGELFF	TGTGCCAGCTCACCACCAGCGACAGGGAACACCGGGGAGCTGTTTTTT
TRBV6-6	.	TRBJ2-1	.	CASSTWLLAYNEQFF	TGTGCCAGCAGTACGTGGCTGCTGGCATACAATGAGCAGTTCTTC
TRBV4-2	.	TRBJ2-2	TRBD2	CASSHPTPSGPPRELFF	TGTGCCAGCAGCCACCCCACGCCTAGCGGGCCACCCCGGGAGCTGTTTTTT
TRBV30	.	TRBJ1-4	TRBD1	CAWTWTGGFEKLFF	TGTGCCTGGACCTGGACAGGGGGATTCGAAAAACTGTTTTTT
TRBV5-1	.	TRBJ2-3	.	CASSRDRTAGAPDTQYF	TGCGCCAGTTCCAGGGACCGGACGGCGGGGGCCCCAGATACGCAGTATTTT
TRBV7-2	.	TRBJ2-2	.	CASSLDAAGELFF	TGTGCCAGCAGCTTAGATGCGGCCGGGGAGCTGTTTTTT
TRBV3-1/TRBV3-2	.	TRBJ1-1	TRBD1	CASSPQDRGGTEAFF	TGTGCCAGCAGCCCTCAGGACAGGGGAGGCACTGAAGCTTTCTTT
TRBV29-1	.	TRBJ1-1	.	CSVLDSRRAFF	TGCAGCGTCTTGGACAGTCGTCGGGCTTTCTTT
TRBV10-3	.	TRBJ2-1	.	CAISDSGPSSYNEQFF	TGTGCCATCAGTGATTCAGGCCCCAGCTCCTACAATGAGCAGTTCTTC
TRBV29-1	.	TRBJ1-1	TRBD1	CSVGGRGGVAFF	TGCAGCGTGGGGGGTAGAGGGGGCGTCGCTTTCTTT
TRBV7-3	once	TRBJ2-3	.	CASSLRAGTDTQYF	TGTGCCAGCAGCTTAAGAGCGGGCACAGATACGCAGTATTTT
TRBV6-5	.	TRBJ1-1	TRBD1	CASSSGQVNYEAFF	TGTGCCAGCAGTTCGGGACAGGTTAACTACGAAGCTTTCTTT
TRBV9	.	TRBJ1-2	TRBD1	CASSVMDRNYGYTF	TGTGCCAGCAGCGTAATGGACAGGAATTATGGCTACACCTTC
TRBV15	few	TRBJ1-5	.	CATSRDMGAVNNQPQHF	TGTGCCACCAGCAGAGATATGGGGGCGGTTAACAATCAGCCCCAGCATTTT
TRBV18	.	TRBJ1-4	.	CASSQTPEANEKLFF	TGTGCCAGCTCACAGACCCCGGAGGCGAATGAAAAACTGTTTTTT
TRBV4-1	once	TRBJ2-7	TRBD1	CASSQVDRDPSYEQYF	TGCGCCAGCAGCCAAGTGGACAGGGATCCATCCTACGAGCAGTACTTC
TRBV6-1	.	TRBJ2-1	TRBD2	CASSEQGGSRISSYNEQFF	TGTGCCAGCAGTGAACAGGGCGGGAGTAGGATTAGCTCCTACAATGAGCAGTTCTTC
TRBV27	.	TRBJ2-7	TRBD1	CASSIRQGSSYEQYF	TGTGCCAGCAGTATCCGACAGGGGAGCTCCTACGAGCAGTACTTC
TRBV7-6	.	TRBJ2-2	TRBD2	CASSLRGGLGGELFF	TGTGCCAGCAGCTTACGGGGGGGACTAGGCGGGGAGCTGTTTTTT
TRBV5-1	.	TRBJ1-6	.	CASSLASQAVYNSPLHF	TGCGCCAGCAGCTTGGCCTCACAGGCCGTATATAATTCACCCCTCCACTTT
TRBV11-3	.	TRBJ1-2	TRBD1	CASSRTGLNYGYTF	TGTGCCAGCAGCCGGACAGGACTAAACTATGGCTACACCTTC